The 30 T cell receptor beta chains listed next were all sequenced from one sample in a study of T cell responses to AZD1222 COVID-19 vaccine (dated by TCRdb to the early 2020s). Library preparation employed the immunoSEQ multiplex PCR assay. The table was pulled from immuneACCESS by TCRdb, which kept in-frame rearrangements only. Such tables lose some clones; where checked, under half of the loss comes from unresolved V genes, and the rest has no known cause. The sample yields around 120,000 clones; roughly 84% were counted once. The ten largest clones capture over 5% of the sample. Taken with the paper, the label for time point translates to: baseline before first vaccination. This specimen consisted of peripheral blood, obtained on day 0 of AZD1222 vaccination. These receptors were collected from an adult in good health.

The CDR3 coding sequence is TGTGCCAGCAGCCGTCGGCAACCAGGGGGCACTGAAGCTTTCTTT. It is translated as CASSRRQPGGTEAFF. The rearrangement uses TRBV27 and TRBJ1-1, with 7 bases that match TRBD1. The V segment lost 6 bases and the J segment 4 bases; nucleotides outside the gene matches: 11. Germline lookup yields CDR1 MNHEY and CDR2 SMNVEV (reference sequence). The CDR3 runs to 15 residues.

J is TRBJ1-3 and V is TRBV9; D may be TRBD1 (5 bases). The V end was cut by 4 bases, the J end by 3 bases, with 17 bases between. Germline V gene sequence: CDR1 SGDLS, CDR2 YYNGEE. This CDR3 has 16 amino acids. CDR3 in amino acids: CASSPGWRGHGNTIYF. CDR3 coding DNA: TGTGCCAGCAGCCCGGGGTGGAGGGGTCATGGAAACACCATATATTTT.

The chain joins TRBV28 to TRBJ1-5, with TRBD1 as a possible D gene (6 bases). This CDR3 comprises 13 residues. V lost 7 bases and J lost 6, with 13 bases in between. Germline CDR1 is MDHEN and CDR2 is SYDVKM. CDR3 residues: CASTPGGAQPQHF. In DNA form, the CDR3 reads TGTGCCAGCACCCCCGGGGGGGCTCAGCCCCAGCATTTT.

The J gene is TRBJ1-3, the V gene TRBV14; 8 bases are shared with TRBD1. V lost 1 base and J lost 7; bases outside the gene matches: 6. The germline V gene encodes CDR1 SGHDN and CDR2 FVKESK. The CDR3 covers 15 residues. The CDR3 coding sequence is TGTGCCAGCAGCCAAGTGGGACAGGAGGCGAACACCATATATTTT. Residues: CASSQVGQEANTIYF.

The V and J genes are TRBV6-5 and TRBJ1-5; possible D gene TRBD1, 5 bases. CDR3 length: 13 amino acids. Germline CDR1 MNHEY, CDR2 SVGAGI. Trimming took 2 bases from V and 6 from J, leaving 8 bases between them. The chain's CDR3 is CASSYRGFQPQHF. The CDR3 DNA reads TGTGCCAGCAGTTACAGGGGCTTTCAGCCCCAGCATTTT.

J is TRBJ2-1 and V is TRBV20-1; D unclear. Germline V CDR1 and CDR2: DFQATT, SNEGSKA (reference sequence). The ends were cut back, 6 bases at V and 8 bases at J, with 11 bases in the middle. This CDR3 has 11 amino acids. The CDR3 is CSATPDHEQFF. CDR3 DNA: TGCAGTGCGACCCCTGACCATGAGCAGTTCTTC.

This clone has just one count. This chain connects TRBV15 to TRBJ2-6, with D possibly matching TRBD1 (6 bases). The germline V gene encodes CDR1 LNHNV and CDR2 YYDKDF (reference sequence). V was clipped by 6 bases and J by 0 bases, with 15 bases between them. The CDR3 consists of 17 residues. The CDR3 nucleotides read TGTGCCACCAGTGCAGGGGTCATAAGCTCTGGGGCCAACGTCCTGACTTTC. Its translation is CATSAGVISSGANVLTF.

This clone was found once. CDR3 in amino acids: CASSLEGLVLDTQYF. The CDR3 nucleotides read TGCGCCAGCAGCTTGGAGGGGTTAGTCCTGGATACGCAGTATTTT. This chain joins TRBV5-1 and TRBJ2-3; TRBD1 is a possible D gene (5 bases). Between the trimmed V and J ends, which lost 0 bases and 6 bases, there was a span of 14 bases. The CDR3 spans 15 residues. Looked up from germline, CDR1 is SGHRS and CDR2 is YFSETQ.

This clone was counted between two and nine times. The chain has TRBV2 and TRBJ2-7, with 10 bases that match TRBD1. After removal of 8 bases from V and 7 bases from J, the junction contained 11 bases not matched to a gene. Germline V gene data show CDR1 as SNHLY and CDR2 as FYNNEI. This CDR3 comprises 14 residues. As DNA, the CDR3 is TGTGCCAGCCACGCGGGACAGGGGTTTCGAGAGCAGTACTTC. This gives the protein CASHAGQGFREQYF.

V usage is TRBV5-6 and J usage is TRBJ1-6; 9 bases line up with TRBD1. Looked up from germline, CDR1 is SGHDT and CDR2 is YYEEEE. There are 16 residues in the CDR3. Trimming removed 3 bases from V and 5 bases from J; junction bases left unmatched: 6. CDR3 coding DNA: TGTGCCAGCAGCTCCAGACAGGGGGGAGATAATTCACCCCTCCACTTT. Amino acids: CASSSRQGGDNSPLHF. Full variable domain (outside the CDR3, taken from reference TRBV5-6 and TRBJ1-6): DAGVTQSPTHLIKTRGQQVTLRCSPKSGHDTVSWYQQALGQGPQFIFQYYEEEERQRGNFPDRFSGHQFPNYSSELNVNALLLGDSALYLCASSSRQGGDNSPLHFGNGTRLTVT.

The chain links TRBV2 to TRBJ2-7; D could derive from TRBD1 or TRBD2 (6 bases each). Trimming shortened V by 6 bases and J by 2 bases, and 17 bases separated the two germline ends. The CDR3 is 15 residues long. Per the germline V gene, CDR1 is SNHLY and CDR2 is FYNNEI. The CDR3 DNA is TGTGCCAGCAGCCTGGGGGGCAGGATAGCCTACGAGCAGTACTTC. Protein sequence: CASSLGGRIAYEQYF.

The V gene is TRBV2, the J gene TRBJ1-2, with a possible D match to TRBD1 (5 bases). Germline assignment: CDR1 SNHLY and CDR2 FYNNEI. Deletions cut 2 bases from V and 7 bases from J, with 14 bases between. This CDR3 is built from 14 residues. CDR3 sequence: CASSENGQGAGYTF. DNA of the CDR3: TGTGCCAGCAGTGAAAACGGTCAGGGAGCTGGCTACACCTTC.

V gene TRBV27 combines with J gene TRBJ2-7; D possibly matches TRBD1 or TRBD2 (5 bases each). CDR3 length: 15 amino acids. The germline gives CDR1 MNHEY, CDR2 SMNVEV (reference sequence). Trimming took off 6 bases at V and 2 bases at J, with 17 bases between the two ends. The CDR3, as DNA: TGTGCCAGCAGCAACGGGGCAGGGTCAACCTACGAGCAGTACTTC. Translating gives CASSNGAGSTYEQYF.

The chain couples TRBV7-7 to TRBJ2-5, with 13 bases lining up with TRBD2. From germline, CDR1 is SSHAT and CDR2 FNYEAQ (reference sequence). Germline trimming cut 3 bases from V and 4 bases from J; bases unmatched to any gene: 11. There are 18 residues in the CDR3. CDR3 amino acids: CASSFGQTSGGKRETQYF. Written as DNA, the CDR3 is TGTGCCAGCAGCTTTGGCCAGACTAGCGGGGGGAAGAGAGAGACCCAGTACTTC.

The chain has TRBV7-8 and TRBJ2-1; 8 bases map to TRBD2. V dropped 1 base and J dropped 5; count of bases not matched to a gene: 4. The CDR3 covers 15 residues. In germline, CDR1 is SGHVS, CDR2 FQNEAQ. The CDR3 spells CASSLGTSPHNEQFF. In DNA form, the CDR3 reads TGTGCCAGCAGCTTAGGGACTAGCCCCCACAATGAGCAGTTCTTC. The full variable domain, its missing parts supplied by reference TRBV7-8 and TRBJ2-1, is GAGVSQSPRYKVAKRGQDVALRCDPISGHVSLFWYQQALGQGPEFLTYFQNEAQLDKSGLPSDRFFAERPEGSVSTLKIQRTQQEDSAVYLCASSLGTSPHNEQFFGPGTRLTVL.

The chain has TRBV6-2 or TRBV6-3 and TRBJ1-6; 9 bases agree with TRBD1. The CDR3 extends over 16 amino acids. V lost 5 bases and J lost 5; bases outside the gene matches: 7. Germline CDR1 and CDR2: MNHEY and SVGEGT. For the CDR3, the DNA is TGTGCCAGCAGTCGTTCCCGACAGGGGGATAATTCACCCCTCCACTTT. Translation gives CASSRSRQGDNSPLHF.

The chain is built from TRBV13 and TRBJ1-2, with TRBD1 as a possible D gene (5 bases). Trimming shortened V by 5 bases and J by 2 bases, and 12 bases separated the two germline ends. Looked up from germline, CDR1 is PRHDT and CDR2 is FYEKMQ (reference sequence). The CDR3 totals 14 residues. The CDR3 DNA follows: TGTGCCAGCAGCCCCCGGGGGGAGAACTATGGCTACACCTTC. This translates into CASSPRGENYGYTF.

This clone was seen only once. DNA of the CDR3: TGCAGCGTGAGAACCGGGCCCAGCATCTCCGAGCAGTACTTC. Amino acids: CSVRTGPSISEQYF. The chain combines TRBV29-1 with TRBJ2-7; no clear D. Trimming removed 6 bases from V and 6 bases from J, with 21 bases in between. The CDR3 extends over 14 amino acids. CDR1 and CDR2 from the germline V gene are SQVTM and ANQGSEA.

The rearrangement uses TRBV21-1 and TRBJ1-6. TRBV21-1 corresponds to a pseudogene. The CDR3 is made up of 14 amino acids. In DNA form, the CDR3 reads TGTGCCAGCTCCGGAGGCTCCTATAATTCACCCCTCCACTTT. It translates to CASSGGSYNSPLHF.

CDR3 in amino acids: CASSFGGVNTEAFF. CDR3 nucleotide sequence: TGTGCCAGCAGTTTCGGGGGTGTGAACACTGAAGCTTTCTTT. The chain combines TRBV28 with TRBJ1-1; D perhaps matches TRBD1 (5 bases). Trimming left V 3 bases short and J 0 bases short, with 8 bases between. Germline loops: CDR1 MDHEN, CDR2 SYDVKM. This CDR3 comprises 14 residues.

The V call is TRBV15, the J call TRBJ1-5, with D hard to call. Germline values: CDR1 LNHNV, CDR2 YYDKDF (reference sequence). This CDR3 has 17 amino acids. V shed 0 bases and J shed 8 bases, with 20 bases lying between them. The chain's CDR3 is CATSRDRRRPLIKPQHF. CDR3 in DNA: TGTGCCACCAGCAGAGATCGTCGACGCCCCCTAATCAAGCCCCAGCATTTT.

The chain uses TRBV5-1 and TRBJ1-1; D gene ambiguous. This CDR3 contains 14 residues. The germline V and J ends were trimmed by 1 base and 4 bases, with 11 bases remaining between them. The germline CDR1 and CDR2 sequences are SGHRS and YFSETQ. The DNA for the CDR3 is TGCGCCAGCAGCTTGTTGGCCCAGAGCACTGAAGCTTTCTTT. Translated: CASSLLAQSTEAFF.

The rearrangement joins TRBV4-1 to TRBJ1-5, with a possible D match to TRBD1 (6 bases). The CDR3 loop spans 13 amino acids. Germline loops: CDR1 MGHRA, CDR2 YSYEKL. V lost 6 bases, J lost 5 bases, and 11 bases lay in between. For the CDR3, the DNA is TGCGCCAGCAGTAGAGGGGGGTATCAGCCCCAGCATTTT. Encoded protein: CASSRGGYQPQHF.

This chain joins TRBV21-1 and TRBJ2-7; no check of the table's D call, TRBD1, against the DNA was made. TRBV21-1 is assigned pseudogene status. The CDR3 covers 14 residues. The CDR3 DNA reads TGTGCCACCCTACAAGGACAGGAGTCCTACGAGCAGTACTTC. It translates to CATLQGQESYEQYF.

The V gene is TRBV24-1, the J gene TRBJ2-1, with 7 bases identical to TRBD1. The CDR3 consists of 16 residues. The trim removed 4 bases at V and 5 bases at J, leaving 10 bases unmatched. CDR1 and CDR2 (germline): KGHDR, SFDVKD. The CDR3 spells CATSEGQAGSNNEQFF. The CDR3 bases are TGTGCCACCAGTGAAGGACAGGCCGGTAGCAACAATGAGCAGTTCTTC.

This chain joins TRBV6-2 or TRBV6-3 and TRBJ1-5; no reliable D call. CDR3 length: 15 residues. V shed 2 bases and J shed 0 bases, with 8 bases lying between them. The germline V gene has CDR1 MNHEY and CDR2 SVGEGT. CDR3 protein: CASSYAGPSNQPQHF. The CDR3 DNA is TGTGCCAGCAGTTACGCGGGCCCTAGCAATCAGCCCCAGCATTTT.

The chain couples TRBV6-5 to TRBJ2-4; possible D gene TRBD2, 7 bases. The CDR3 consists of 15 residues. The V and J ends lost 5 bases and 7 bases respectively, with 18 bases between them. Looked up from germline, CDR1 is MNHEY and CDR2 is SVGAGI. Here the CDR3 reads CASSLAGAPSNIQYF. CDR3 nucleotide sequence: TGTGCCAGCAGTCTCGCGGGGGCACCGAGTAACATTCAGTACTTC.

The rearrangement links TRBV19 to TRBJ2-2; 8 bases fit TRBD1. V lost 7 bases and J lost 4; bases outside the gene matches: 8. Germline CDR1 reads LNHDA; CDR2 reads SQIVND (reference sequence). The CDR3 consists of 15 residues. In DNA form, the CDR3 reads TGTGCCAGTATTAGGACAGGGAGCAGCACCGGGGAGCTGTTTTTT. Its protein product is CASIRTGSSTGELFF.

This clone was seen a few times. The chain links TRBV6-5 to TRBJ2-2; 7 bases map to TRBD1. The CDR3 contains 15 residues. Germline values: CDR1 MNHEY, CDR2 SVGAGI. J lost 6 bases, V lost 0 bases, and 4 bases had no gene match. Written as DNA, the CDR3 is TGTGCCAGCAGTTACTCGGGACAGTACGCCGGGGAGCTGTTTTTT. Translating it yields CASSYSGQYAGELFF.

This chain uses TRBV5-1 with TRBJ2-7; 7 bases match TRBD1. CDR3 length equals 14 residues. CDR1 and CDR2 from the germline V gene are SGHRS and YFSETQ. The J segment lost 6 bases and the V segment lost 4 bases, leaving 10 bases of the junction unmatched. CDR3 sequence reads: CASSPPEQGSEQYF. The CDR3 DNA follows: TGCGCCAGCAGCCCCCCGGAACAGGGGAGCGAGCAGTACTTC.